This T cell receptor (beta chain) is drawn from a study of cytomegalovirus exposure and HLA in healthy donors. Study-wide findings and caveats: A later analysis revealed that TCR association rates differed between HLA loci, peaking at DRB1 and bottoming out at HLA-C. Under in vitro conditions, three CMV-associated chains were confirmed as specific for CMV antigens.

The PCR contained 60 Vbeta and 13 Jbeta primers. As handled by the study authors: Unique TCR beta chains totaled about 78 million in a later count, with approximately 10 million of them shared. TCRdb's copy holds only in-frame clones and misses some; the assay was immunoSEQ multiplex PCR. V and J calls and clone size are those listed in that table; D and trimming were worked out from the DNA. The sample includes tens of thousands of clones, 77% seen only once; the top ten take 3.7%. The germline V gene has CDR1 SGDLS and CDR2 YYNGEE. The CDR3 has 13 amino acids. V was pared by 2 bases and J by 4 bases, with 6 bases between. Regarding donors, all were healthy bone marrow donors. For this clone: Its specificity is not known.

The clonotype originates from a man aged 30-40 years in good health and CMV-seronegative. The sample was PBMCs. The rearrangement uses TRBV9 and TRBJ2-2, with D unresolved. CDR3 bases: TGTGCCAGCAGCGTTCAGGTCACCGGGGAGCTGTTTTTT. It translates to CASSVQVTGELFF.